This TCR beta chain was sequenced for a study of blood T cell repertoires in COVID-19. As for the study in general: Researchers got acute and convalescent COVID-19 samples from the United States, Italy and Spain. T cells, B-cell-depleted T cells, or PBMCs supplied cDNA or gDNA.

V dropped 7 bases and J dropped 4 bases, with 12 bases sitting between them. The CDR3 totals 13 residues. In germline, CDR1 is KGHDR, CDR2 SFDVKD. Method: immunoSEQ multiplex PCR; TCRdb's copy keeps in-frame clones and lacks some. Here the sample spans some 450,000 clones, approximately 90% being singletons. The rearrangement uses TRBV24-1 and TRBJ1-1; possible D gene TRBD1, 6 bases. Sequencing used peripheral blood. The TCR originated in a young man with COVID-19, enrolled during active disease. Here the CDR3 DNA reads TGTGCCACCAGACAGGGCGCAGGCACTGAAGCTTTCTTT. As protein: CATRQGAGTEAFF.